A selection of T cell receptor beta chains follows, all from one sample in a study of graft-versus-host responses after intestinal transplantation. Some clones are missing from TCRdb's copy, which holds only in-frame ones; the method was immunoSEQ multiplex PCR. This table has 8,500 to 11,000 clones, approximately 30% appearing once. The specimen comprised alloreactive CD4+ T cells from a mixed lymphocyte reaction culture, sampled before transplantation. These receptors originate from a human patient who was an organ donor for intestinal transplantation. CDR3s include the opening cysteine and the closing phenylalanine or tryptophan. Fields, in order: J gene, clone size, D gene, V gene, CDR3 DNA, CDR3 protein. The D gene is left open where the match is weak. Expanded clones get a size class; other rows say once, few or many, or leave the size out.

J: TRBJ2-1; size: -; D: TRBD2; V: TRBV16; DNA: TGTGCCAGCAGCCAATCTGGGGCGGGGGATCCGTTCTTC; CDR3: CASSQSGAGDPFF
J: TRBJ2-7; size: -; D: -; V: TRBV5-3; DNA: TGTGCCAGCAGCCAAGATTTGGGTTACGAGCAGTACTTC; CDR3: CASSQDLGYEQYF
J: TRBJ2-5; size: -; D: TRBD2; V: TRBV5-1; DNA: TGCGCCAGCAGCGAACTAGCGGGGGGGGAAGAGACCCAGTACTTC; CDR3: CASSELAGGEETQYF
J: TRBJ2-7; size: few; D: -; V: TRBV7-2; DNA: TGTGCCAGCAGCCCCACTGGCATAGCCTACGAGCAGTACTTC; CDR3: CASSPTGIAYEQYF
J: TRBJ1-1; size: -; D: -; V: TRBV28; DNA: TGTGCCAGCAGACTTACCCTAGGGGTCATGAACACTGAAGCTTTCTTT; CDR3: CASRLTLGVMNTEAFF
J: TRBJ2-7; size: -; D: TRBD1; V: TRBV7-9; DNA: TGTGCCAGCAGCTCCGGGACAGGGAGGTACGAGCAGTACTTC; CDR3: CASSSGTGRYEQYF
J: TRBJ1-3; size: -; D: TRBD1; V: TRBV9; DNA: TGTGCCAGCAGCGTAGAGGCAGGGGGAGGAAACACCATATATTTT; CDR3: CASSVEAGGGNTIYF
J: TRBJ2-1; size: -; D: -; V: TRBV9; DNA: TGTGCCAGCAGCGTAGTGGGCAGCCCCTACAATGAGCAGTTCTTC; CDR3: CASSVVGSPYNEQFF
J: TRBJ2-3; size: -; D: -; V: TRBV11-2; DNA: TGTGCCAGCAGCTTAGGGCGGACTATCCTTAGCACAGATACGCAGTATTTT; CDR3: CASSLGRTILSTDTQYF
J: TRBJ2-7; size: -; D: TRBD1; V: TRBV9; DNA: TGTGCCAGCAGCGTAGCCCAGGGGGCCTTCTACGAGCAGTACTTC; CDR3: CASSVAQGAFYEQYF
J: TRBJ2-1; size: -; D: -; V: TRBV5-1; DNA: TGCGCCAGCATCGCGGGGAACATCCGAAGATTCGATGAGCAGTTCTTC; CDR3: CASIAGNIRRFDEQFF
J: TRBJ2-6; size: -; D: -; V: TRBV6-5; DNA: TGTGCCAGCAGTTACTCGGGGGCTGGGGCCAACGTCCTGACTTTC; CDR3: CASSYSGAGANVLTF
J: TRBJ1-2; size: few; D: TRBD1; V: TRBV27; DNA: TGTGCCAGCAGTTTATTGATAGGGACAGGGGCGCATGGCTACACCTTC; CDR3: CASSLLIGTGAHGYTF